The 20 T cell receptor beta chains below were found in one sample sequenced in a study of shared clonotypes between healthy human individuals. Clones were sequenced by immunoSEQ multiplex PCR, and TCRdb holds only the in-frame ones, with some missing. This sample yields approximately 2.3 million clones, of which approximately 95% are seen a single time; 0.39% belongs to the top ten. Sequencing was performed on naive CD4+ T cells from PBMCs. Subset given: CD45RA+ positively selected. Source of these receptors: a man between 18 and 29 years old in good health. Some clones in this sample may be carry-over from other donors' samples.

The chain employs TRBV5-6 and TRBJ2-2, with TRBD2 matching over 8 bases. The V segment lost 3 bases and the J segment 4 bases; nucleotides outside the gene matches: 8. Germline V gene lookup returns CDR1 SGHDT and CDR2 YYEEEE. The CDR3 extends over 16 amino acids. The CDR3 loop reads CASSSLGRGGTGELFF. The CDR3 coding sequence is TGTGCCAGCAGCTCTCTCGGACGGGGGGGCACCGGGGAGCTGTTTTTT.

This clone has just one count. This chain links TRBV4-1 with TRBJ2-1; D unclear. Germline V gives CDR1 MGHRA, CDR2 YSYEKL. V lost 4 bases and J lost 6, with 22 bases in between. CDR3 size: 17 residues. The CDR3 is CASSPRVELTSRNEQFF. In DNA form, the CDR3 reads TGCGCCAGCAGCCCCCGCGTAGAACTCACGTCCCGCAATGAGCAGTTCTTC.

The chain has TRBV7-9 and TRBJ1-5, with D unclear. The CDR3 has 15 amino acids. V was cut by 5 bases and J by 0 bases, with 11 bases left in between. Germline V gene data show CDR1 as SEHNR and CDR2 as FQNEAQ (reference sequence). CDR3 sequence: CASSPGSSSNQPQHF. The CDR3 DNA reads TGTGCCAGCAGCCCCGGTTCGAGTAGCAATCAGCCCCAGCATTTT. Full variable domain (remainder filled in from reference TRBV7-9 and TRBJ1-5): DTGVSQNPRHKITKRGQNVTFRCDPISEHNRLYWYRQTLGQGPEFLTYFQNEAQLEKSRLLSDRFSAERPKGSFSTLEIQRTEQGDSAMYLCASSPGSSSNQPQHFGDGTRLSIL.

The rearrangement joins TRBV27 to TRBJ2-5; either TRBD1 or TRBD2 may fit D (7 bases each). Germline V CDR1 and CDR2: MNHEY, SMNVEV (reference sequence). The germline V and J ends were trimmed by 4 bases and 5 bases, with 17 bases remaining between them. This CDR3 is 15 amino acids long. The CDR3 loop is CASSSTYRGGETQYF. CDR3 DNA: TGTGCCAGCAGTTCTACTTACAGGGGAGGGGAGACCCAGTACTTC.

The sample holds a few counts of this clone. The chain employs TRBV7-3 and TRBJ1-1; perhaps TRBD1 as D (6 bases). The CDR3 has 13 amino acids. CDR1 is SGHTA, CDR2 FQGTGA, per germline. With 5 bases removed from V and 3 bases from J, the gap between germline ends came to 10 bases. CDR3 amino acids: CASSKDSHTEAFF. The CDR3 nucleotides are TGTGCCAGCAGCAAGGACAGCCACACTGAAGCTTTCTTT.

The chain uses TRBV5-4 and TRBJ2-7, with D tentatively TRBD2 (7 bases). Between the trimmed V and J ends, which lost 1 base and 3 bases, there was a span of 8 bases. Germline CDR1 is SGHNT and CDR2 is YYREEE (reference sequence). This CDR3 has 13 amino acids. CDR3 sequence reads: CASSLRGGYEQYF. CDR3 nucleotide sequence: TGTGCCAGCAGCTTGAGGGGGGGCTACGAGCAGTACTTC.

CDR3 sequence: CASTTSAYNEQFF. CDR3 DNA sequence: TGTGCCAGCACAACTAGCGCCTACAATGAGCAGTTCTTC. The J gene is TRBJ2-1, the V gene TRBV2; TRBD2 matches at 7 bases. This CDR3 has 13 residues. With V trimmed by 7 bases and J by 2 bases, 2 bases remained unmatched. Germline V lookup: CDR1 SNHLY, CDR2 FYNNEI.

As to this clone: This CDR3 is also generated by other DNA sequences in the sample. The rearrangement joins TRBV9 to TRBJ1-1; 9 bases are a match to TRBD1. Per germline, CDR1 SGDLS and CDR2 YYNGEE. Unmatched junction bases numbered 3, after V lost 5 bases and J lost 1 base. This CDR3 has 14 residues. The CDR3 DNA sequence: TGTGCCAGCAGTCCGGGACAGGGGAACACTGAAGCTTTCTTT. Translation: CASSPGQGNTEAFF.

J is TRBJ1-5 and V is TRBV25-1; 11 bases match TRBD1. The CDR3 is 17 residues long. Germline V gives CDR1 MGHDK, CDR2 SYGVNS. V lost 7 bases and J lost 5; bases outside the gene matches: 13. CDR3 DNA sequence: TGTGCCAGCATTCTCGTTGGAATGGACAGGGGGCATCAGCCCCAGCATTTT. Translating it yields CASILVGMDRGHQPQHF.

V is TRBV29-1 and J is TRBJ1-5, with a possible D match to TRBD1 (5 bases). CDR1 is SQVTM and CDR2 is ANQGSEA in the germline V gene. The CDR3 extends over 13 amino acids. The ends were cut back, 4 bases at V and 5 bases at J, with 12 bases in the middle. The CDR3 coding sequence is TGCAGCGTTGGGCAGGCCAGGGATCAGCCCCAGCATTTT. Amino acid sequence: CSVGQARDQPQHF.

This clone showed up just once. V gene TRBV12-5 combines with J gene TRBJ2-1, with D hard to call. Germline lookup yields CDR1 LGHNT and CDR2 FRNRAP. CDR3 length equals 13 residues. V dropped 0 bases and J dropped 6 bases, with 6 bases sitting between them. The CDR3, as DNA: TGTGCTAGTGGTTTGGTCCCTCCCAATGAGCAGTTCTTC. Translated: CASGLVPPNEQFF.

The rearrangement uses TRBV4-1 and TRBJ2-7; TRBD1 or TRBD2 may be the D gene (5 bases each). CDR1 is MGHRA and CDR2 is YSYEKL in the germline V gene. V was clipped by 2 bases and J by 3 bases, with 17 bases between them. The CDR3 runs to 16 residues. The CDR3 nucleotides read TGCGCCAGCAGCCAATCCACCGGGACGCTGGTCTACGAGCAGTACTTC. This encodes CASSQSTGTLVYEQYF.

V gene TRBV19 combines with J gene TRBJ1-1; D might be TRBD1 (5 bases). Between the trimmed V and J ends, which lost 5 bases and 3 bases, there was a span of 13 bases. The CDR3 runs to 14 residues. Germline V lookup: CDR1 LNHDA, CDR2 SQIVND (reference sequence). CDR3 residues: CASSGGLDYTEAFF. The CDR3 DNA reads as TGTGCCAGTAGTGGGGGACTTGACTACACTGAAGCTTTCTTT.

CDR3 in amino acids: CASSQKAGDRWAYEQYF. The CDR3 region has the DNA TGTGCCAGCAGTCAAAAAGCGGGGGACAGGTGGGCCTACGAGCAGTACTTC. The chain uses TRBV7-2 and TRBJ2-7; tentatively, D is TRBD1 or TRBD2 (8 bases each). V shed 6 bases and J shed 2 bases, with 23 bases lying between them. This CDR3 has 17 amino acids. CDR1 is SGHTA and CDR2 is FQGNSA in the germline V gene.

The rearrangement joins TRBV6-6 to TRBJ2-5; TRBD1 matches 8 bases. The J call may not be correct, given that the DNA end is closer to TRBJ2-7. CDR3 length equals 14 residues. Looked up from germline, CDR1 is MNHNY and CDR2 is SVGAGI (reference sequence). The CDR3 region is CASSRTGSSYEQYF. DNA of the CDR3: TGTGCCAGCAGTCGGACAGGGAGCTCCTACGAGCAGTACTTC.

The chain carries TRBV27 and TRBJ2-2, with D possibly being TRBD1 (6 bases). The CDR3 runs 16 residues. The V gene's germline CDR1 is MNHEY and CDR2 SMNVEV (reference sequence). Trimming shortened V by 8 bases and J by 6 bases, and 22 bases separated the two germline ends. In DNA form, the CDR3 reads TGTGCCAGCCGACAACCGGGACAACTGCTGTCCGGGGAGCTGTTTTTT. Protein sequence: CASRQPGQLLSGELFF.

The CDR3 sequence is CASSGATGAEAFF. The DNA of the CDR3 is TGTGCCAGCAGTGGAGCAACTGGCGCTGAAGCTTTCTTT. The genes are TRBV6-5 and TRBJ1-1; D is unclear. The CDR3 has 13 residues. The germline V gene encodes CDR1 MNHEY and CDR2 SVGAGI. Trimming cost V 5 bases and J 6 bases, with 13 bases left between them.

This clone was detected only a few times. This same CDR3 is encoded by further DNA sequences in the sample. This rearrangement joins TRBV28 to TRBJ1-5; D not certain. This CDR3 has 13 residues. V lost 3 bases and J 0 bases, leaving 3 bases between the germline ends. Germline loops: CDR1 MDHEN, CDR2 SYDVKM. The CDR3 reads CASSFYSNQPQHF. The CDR3 DNA follows: TGTGCCAGCAGTTTTTATAGCAATCAGCCCCAGCATTTT.

The J gene is TRBJ2-1, the V gene TRBV18, with D possibly TRBD1 on 6 matching bases. V lost 2 bases and J 3 bases, leaving 8 bases between the germline ends. The CDR3 runs 14 residues. Germline CDR1 KGHSH, CDR2 LQKENI. CDR3 in DNA: TGTGCCAGCTCACCAGAGGACAGCTACAATGAGCAGTTCTTC. Protein product: CASSPEDSYNEQFF.

The V call is TRBV29-1, the J call TRBJ2-2, with TRBD2 matching over 7 bases. The CDR3 loop spans 14 amino acids. Trimming cost V 6 bases and J 5 bases; bases outside gene matches: 9. Germline V gene sequence: CDR1 SQVTM, CDR2 ANQGSEA. The CDR3 nucleotides are TGCAGCGTCCGGGGGGTCGAGGCAACCGGGGAGCTGTTTTTT. This sequence encodes CSVRGVEATGELFF.